The 12 T cell receptor beta chains reported below all come from one sample, sequenced in a study of cytomegalovirus exposure and HLA in healthy donors (dated by TCRdb to the late 2010s). Library method: the immunoSEQ multiplex PCR assay. For the multiplex PCR, a mixture combining 60 forward primers for TCR Vbeta segments and 13 reverse primers for TCR Jbeta segments was used. TCRdb carries this immuneACCESS record with in-frame sequences only. Its versions omit some clonotypes, under half of them owing to an unresolved V gene in the studies checked, with the rest unexplained. The sample table contains 150,000 to 200,000 clones; only one count was recorded for approximately 82% of them. The ten largest clones capture less than 5% of the sample. The specimen was PBMCs. The receptor source for this set is a male donor in good health and CMV-seronegative.

V gene TRBV7-7 combines with J gene TRBJ2-2; TRBD2 matches at 9 bases. The V segment lost 5 bases and the J segment 5 bases; nucleotides outside the gene matches: 12. Germline V gene data show CDR1 as SSHAT and CDR2 as FNYEAQ (reference sequence). The CDR3 runs 17 residues. CDR3 nucleotides: TGTGCCAGCAGCCACCCGGCAGCGGGAGGTAGAACCGGGGAGCTGTTTTTT. Its translation is CASSHPAAGGRTGELFF.

V usage is TRBV13 and J usage is TRBJ1-4; 7 positions match TRBD1. The CDR3 has 15 residues. Germline V gene sequence: CDR1 PRHDT, CDR2 FYEKMQ (reference sequence). V gave up 4 bases and J gave up 2 bases; unmatched junction bases: 4. Here the CDR3 reads CASSSGGRTNEKLFF. CDR3 in DNA: TGTGCCAGCAGCTCAGGGGGGAGGACTAATGAAAAACTGTTTTTT.

V usage is TRBV5-1 and J usage is TRBJ1-2; the match to TRBD1 covers 7 bases. With V trimmed by 7 bases and J by 2 bases, 5 bases remained unmatched. The CDR3 length is 13 residues. The germline CDR1 and CDR2 sequences are SGHRS and YFSETQ. The CDR3 sequence: CASSDRANYGYTF. The CDR3 DNA reads as TGCGCCAGCTCAGACAGGGCGAACTATGGCTACACCTTC.

This clone turned up a few times. The rearrangement links TRBV27 to TRBJ2-1; 11 bases agree with TRBD2. Losses at the gene ends were 2 bases for V and 3 bases for J; bases not matched to a gene: 0. The CDR3 totals 15 residues. Looked up from germline, CDR1 is MNHEY and CDR2 is SMNVEV (reference sequence). The CDR3 nucleotides read TGTGCCAGCAGTTTAACTAGCGGGGGCTACAATGAGCAGTTCTTC. It specifies CASSLTSGGYNEQFF.

This clone was observed at least ten times. The CDR3 DNA is TGTGCCAGCAGTACAGGACAGGCGTCCAATGAGCAGTTCTTC. Translating gives CASSTGQASNEQFF. This chain connects TRBV6-5 to TRBJ2-1; 7 bases map to TRBD1. With V trimmed by 5 bases and J by 6 bases, 7 bases remained unmatched. Germline V gene sequence: CDR1 MNHEY, CDR2 SVGAGI. The CDR3 is 14 amino acids.

The chain employs TRBV5-8 and TRBJ2-2, with TRBD2 matching over 7 bases. Germline CDR1 SGHTS, CDR2 YDEGEE. Losses at the gene ends were 6 bases for V and 3 bases for J; bases not matched to a gene: 14. This CDR3 is built from 17 residues. The CDR3 DNA follows: TGTGCCAGCATCCCCGGGGGGTGGGAAGCGCACACCGGGGAGCTGTTTTTT. Translating gives CASIPGGWEAHTGELFF.

This clone was detected only once. The chain is built from TRBV6-5 and TRBJ1-4, with D possibly TRBD1 on 5 matching bases. The V end lost 2 bases, the J end lost 6 bases, and 10 bases lay between the germline ends. This CDR3 is built from 14 residues. Germline CDR1 MNHEY, CDR2 SVGAGI. DNA of the CDR3: TGTGCCAGCAGTTACGGGTCCAGGGATGAAAAACTGTTTTTT. This encodes CASSYGSRDEKLFF.

J is TRBJ1-3 and V is TRBV29-1; 9 bases fit TRBD1. The V gene end was trimmed by 4 bases and the J gene end by 4 bases; junction bases not matched to a gene: 5. The CDR3 has 14 amino acids. The germline V gene has CDR1 SQVTM and CDR2 ANQGSEA. The CDR3 reads CSVVGQGKGNTIYF. CDR3 coding DNA: TGCAGCGTTGTAGGACAGGGGAAAGGAAACACCATATATTTT.

The chain carries TRBV27 and TRBJ2-7; perhaps TRBD1 as D (5 bases). Germline lookup yields CDR1 MNHEY and CDR2 SMNVEV (reference sequence). CDR3 length: 14 residues. Trimming removed 6 bases from V and 2 bases from J, with 14 bases in between. The CDR3 loop is CASRRAGKAYEQYF. Written as DNA, the CDR3 is TGTGCCAGCAGAAGGGCAGGGAAAGCCTACGAGCAGTACTTC.

This chain joins TRBV2 and TRBJ2-7; D is ambiguous. Germline assignment: CDR1 SNHLY and CDR2 FYNNEI. This CDR3 contains 14 residues. The ends were cut back, 5 bases at V and 3 bases at J, with 14 bases in the middle. CDR3 in DNA: TGTGCCAGCAGTCCTCCCCAGGCCCACTACGAGCAGTACTTC. Protein: CASSPPQAHYEQYF.

The chain is built from TRBV23-1 and TRBJ2-7; D is undetermined. TRBV23-1 is labeled an ORF, and its function is uncertain. The CDR3 has 12 amino acids. V lost 2 bases and J lost 2, with 4 bases in between. The CDR3 bases are TGCGCCAGCAGTCAACAGGCCTACGAGCAGTACTTC. Translated, it gives CASSQQAYEQYF.

This clone occurred a few times. The chain combines TRBV2 with TRBJ1-4; no definite D call. V was shortened by 6 bases and J by 4 bases, with 6 bases between the two germline ends. Germline lookup yields CDR1 SNHLY and CDR2 FYNNEI. The CDR3 spans 12 residues. The CDR3 loop is CASRFSNEKLFF. CDR3 DNA sequence: TGTGCCAGCAGGTTCAGTAATGAAAAACTGTTTTTT.